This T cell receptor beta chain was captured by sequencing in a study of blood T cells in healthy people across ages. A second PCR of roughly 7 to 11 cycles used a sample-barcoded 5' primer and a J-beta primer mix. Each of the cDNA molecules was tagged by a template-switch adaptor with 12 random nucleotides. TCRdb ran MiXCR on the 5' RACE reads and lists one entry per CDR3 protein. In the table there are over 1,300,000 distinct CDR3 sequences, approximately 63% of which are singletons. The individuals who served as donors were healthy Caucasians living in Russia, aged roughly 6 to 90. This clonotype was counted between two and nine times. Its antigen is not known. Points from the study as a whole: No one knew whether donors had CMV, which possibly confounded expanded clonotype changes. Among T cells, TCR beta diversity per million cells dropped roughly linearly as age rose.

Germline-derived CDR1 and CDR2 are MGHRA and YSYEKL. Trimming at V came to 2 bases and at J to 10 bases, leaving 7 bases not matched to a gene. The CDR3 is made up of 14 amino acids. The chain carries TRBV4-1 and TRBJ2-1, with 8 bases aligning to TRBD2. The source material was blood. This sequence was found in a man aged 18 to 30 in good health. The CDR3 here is CASSQPGTRPEQFF. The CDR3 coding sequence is TGCGCCAGCAGCCAACCCGGGACTAGACCGGAGCAGTTCTTC.